The 2 T cell receptor beta chains below come from one sample, sequenced in a study of identifying expanded T cells in peripheral blood. The method was immunoSEQ multiplex PCR; TCRdb's version includes in-frame clones alone and lacks a portion of them. The sample records over 80,000 clones, around 87% being singletons. The sample was blood. The source of these receptors is a person aged 18 to 75 in good health.

The J gene is TRBJ1-5, the V gene TRBV6-6; 8 bases are shared with TRBD1. The CDR3 consists of 16 residues. The J segment lost 2 bases and the V segment lost 2 bases, leaving 5 bases of the junction unmatched. The germline V gene has CDR1 MNHNY and CDR2 SVGAGI (reference sequence). The CDR3 bases are TGTGCCAGCAGTTACCACGGGACAGGTCGCAATCAGCCCCAGCATTTT. Amino acid sequence: CASSYHGTGRNQPQHF.

The V call is TRBV5-1, the J call TRBJ2-7; D possibly corresponds to TRBD1 (6 bases). Trimming stripped 6 bases from V and 3 bases from J, with 13 bases between. The CDR3 consists of 13 residues. Germline V lookup: CDR1 SGHRS, CDR2 YFSETQ. In nucleotides, the CDR3 is TGCGCCAGCACCAATACGGACAGCTACGAGCAGTACTTC. It yields the protein CASTNTDSYEQYF.